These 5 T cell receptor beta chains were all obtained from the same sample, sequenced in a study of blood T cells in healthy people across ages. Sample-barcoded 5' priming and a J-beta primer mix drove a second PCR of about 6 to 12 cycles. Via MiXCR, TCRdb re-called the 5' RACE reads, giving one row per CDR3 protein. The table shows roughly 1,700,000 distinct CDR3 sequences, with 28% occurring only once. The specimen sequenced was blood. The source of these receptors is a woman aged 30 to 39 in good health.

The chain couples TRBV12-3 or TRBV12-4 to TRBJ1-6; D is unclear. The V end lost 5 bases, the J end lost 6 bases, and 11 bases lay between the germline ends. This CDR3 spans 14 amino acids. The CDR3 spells CASSLSTANSPLHF. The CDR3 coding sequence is TGTGCCAGCAGTCTCTCAACAGCTAATTCACCCCTCCACTTT.

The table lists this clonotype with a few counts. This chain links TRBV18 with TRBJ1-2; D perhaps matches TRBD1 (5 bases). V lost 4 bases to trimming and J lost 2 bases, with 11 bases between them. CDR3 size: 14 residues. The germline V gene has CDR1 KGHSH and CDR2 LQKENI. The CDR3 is CASSQLTENYGYTF. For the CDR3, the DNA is TGTGCCAGCTCACAACTGACAGAGAACTATGGCTACACCTTC.

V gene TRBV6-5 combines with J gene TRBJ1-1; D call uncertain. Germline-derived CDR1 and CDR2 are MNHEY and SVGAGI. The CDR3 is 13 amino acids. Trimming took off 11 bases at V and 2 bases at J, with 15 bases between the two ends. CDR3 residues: CAGRMTANTEAFF. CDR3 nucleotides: TGTGCCGGCCGGATGACGGCCAACACTGAAGCTTTCTTT.

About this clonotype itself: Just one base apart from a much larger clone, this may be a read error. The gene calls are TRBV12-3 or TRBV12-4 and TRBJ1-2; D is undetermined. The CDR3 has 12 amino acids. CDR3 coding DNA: TGTGCCAGCAGTTTAGGGCAAAATGGCTACATCTTC. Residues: CASSLGQNGYIF.

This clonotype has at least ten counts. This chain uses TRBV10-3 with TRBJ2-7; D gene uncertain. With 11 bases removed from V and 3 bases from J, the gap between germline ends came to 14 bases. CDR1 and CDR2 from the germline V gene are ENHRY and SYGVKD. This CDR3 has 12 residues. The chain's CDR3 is CAASPTDYEQYF. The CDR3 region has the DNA TGTGCCGCGTCCCCCACCGACTACGAGCAGTACTTC.